The clone carrying this TCR beta chain appeared a few times. Construction of the TCRbeta library involved unique molecular identifiers. TCRdb processed the PCR reads anew with MiXCR; each CDR3 protein has one entry. The table lists approximately 500,000 distinct CDR3 sequences, roughly 10% of them singletons. The data were obtained in a study of T-cell reconstitution after alpha-beta-depleted transplantation in children. Specimen: PBMCs, collected before TCRalphabeta/CD19-depleted stem cell transplant. This sequence originates from a child aged 2 to 15 with inherited bone marrow failure, due to receive a stem cell transplant.

The CDR3 loop is CASSLLGPDLTDTQYF. In nucleotides, the CDR3 is TGTGCCAGCAGCTTATTAGGGCCGGACCTCACAGATACGCAGTATTTT. The chain recombines TRBV7-2 with TRBJ2-3; D unclear. Germline V gene lookup returns CDR1 SGHTA and CDR2 FQGNSA. This CDR3 has 16 residues. V lost 2 bases to trimming and J lost 2 bases, with 14 bases between them.